The clone carrying this TCR beta chain was recorded a few times. The CDR3 has 13 amino acids. The germline CDR1 and CDR2 sequences are WSHSY and SAAADI. V lost 5 bases, J lost 5 bases, and 13 bases lay in between. The data are from a study of early T cells in non-severe SARS-CoV-2 infection. Study-wide context: Unpaired chains resulted from sequencing bulk RNA of unsorted whole blood.

MiXCR, applied by TCRdb to the 5' RACE reads, yields one record per CDR3 protein. The sample lists some 70,000 distinct CDR3 sequences; roughly 8.7% were seen once. The sequence was collected from an adult who was a healthcare worker with PCR-confirmed SARS-CoV-2 infection or an uninfected control (not recorded which). Sequencing input: whole blood. This chain uses TRBV10-2 with TRBJ2-7; maybe TRBD1 (5 bases). Written as DNA, the CDR3 is TGCGCCAGCAGTCGTCAGGGTAAGGACGAGCAGTACTTC. Residues: CASSRQGKDEQYF.